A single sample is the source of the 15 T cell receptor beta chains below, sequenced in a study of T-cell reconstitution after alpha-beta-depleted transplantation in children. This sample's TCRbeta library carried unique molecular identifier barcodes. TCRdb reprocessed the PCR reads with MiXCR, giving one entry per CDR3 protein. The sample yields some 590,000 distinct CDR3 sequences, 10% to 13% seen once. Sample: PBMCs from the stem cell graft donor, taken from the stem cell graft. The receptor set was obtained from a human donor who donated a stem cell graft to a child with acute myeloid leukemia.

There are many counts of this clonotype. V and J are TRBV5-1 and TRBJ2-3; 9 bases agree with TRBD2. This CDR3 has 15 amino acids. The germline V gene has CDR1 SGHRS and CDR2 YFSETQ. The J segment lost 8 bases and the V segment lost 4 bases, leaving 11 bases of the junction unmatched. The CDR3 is CASSPRTSDLGTQYF. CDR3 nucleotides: TGCGCCAGCAGCCCTCGGACTAGCGATCTAGGTACGCAGTATTTT.

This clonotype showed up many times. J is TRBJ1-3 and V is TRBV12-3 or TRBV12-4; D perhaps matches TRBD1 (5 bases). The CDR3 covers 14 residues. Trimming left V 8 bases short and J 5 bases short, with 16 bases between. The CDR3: CASSIPGTRNTIYF. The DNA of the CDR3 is TGTGCCAGCTCGATACCGGGGACGAGAAACACCATATATTTT.

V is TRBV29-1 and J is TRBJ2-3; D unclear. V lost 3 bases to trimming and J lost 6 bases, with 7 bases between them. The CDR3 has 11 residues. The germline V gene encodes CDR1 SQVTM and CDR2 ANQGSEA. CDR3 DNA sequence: TGCAGCGTTGATTTCATCGATACGCAGTATTTT. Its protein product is CSVDFIDTQYF.

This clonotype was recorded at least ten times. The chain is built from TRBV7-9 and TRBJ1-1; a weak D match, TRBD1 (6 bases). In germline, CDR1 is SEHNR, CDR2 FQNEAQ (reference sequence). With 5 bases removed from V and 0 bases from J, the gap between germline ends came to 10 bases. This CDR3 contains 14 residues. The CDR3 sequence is CASSLGGLNTEAFF. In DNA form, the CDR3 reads TGTGCCAGCAGCCTCGGGGGCCTGAACACTGAAGCTTTCTTT.

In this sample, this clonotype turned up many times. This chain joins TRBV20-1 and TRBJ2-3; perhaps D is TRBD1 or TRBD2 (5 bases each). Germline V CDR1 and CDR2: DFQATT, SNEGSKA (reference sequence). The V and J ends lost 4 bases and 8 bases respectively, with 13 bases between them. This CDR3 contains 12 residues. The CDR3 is CSATSRDVTQYF. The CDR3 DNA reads TGCAGTGCTACTTCCCGGGACGTTACGCAGTATTTT.

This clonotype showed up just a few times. The CDR3 DNA reads TGTGCCAGCCAGACGGGACAGGGAGAGTACGAGCAGTACTTC. Translating it yields CASQTGQGEYEQYF. The chain carries TRBV3-1 and TRBJ2-7; 9 bases are shared with TRBD1. Germline CDR1 and CDR2: LGHDT and YNNKEL (reference sequence). The CDR3 loop spans 14 amino acids. With 8 bases clipped from V and 4 bases from J, the junction kept 9 bases outside the gene matches.

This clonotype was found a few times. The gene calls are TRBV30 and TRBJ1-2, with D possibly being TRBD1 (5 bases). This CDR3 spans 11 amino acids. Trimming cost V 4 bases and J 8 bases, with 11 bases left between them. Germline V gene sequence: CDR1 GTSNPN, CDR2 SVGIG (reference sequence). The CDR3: CAWKGAWGYTF. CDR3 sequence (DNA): TGTGCCTGGAAAGGGGCTTGGGGCTACACCTTC.

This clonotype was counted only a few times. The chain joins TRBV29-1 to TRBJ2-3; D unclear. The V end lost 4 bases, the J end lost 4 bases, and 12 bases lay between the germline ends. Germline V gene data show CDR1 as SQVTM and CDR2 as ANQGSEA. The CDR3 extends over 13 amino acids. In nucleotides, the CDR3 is TGCAGCGTTGTCCCAAGTGGGGCAGATACGCAGTATTTT. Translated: CSVVPSGADTQYF.

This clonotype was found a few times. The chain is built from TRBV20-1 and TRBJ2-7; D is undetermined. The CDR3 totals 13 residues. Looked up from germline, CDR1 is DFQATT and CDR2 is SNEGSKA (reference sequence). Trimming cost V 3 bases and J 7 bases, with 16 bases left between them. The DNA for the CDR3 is TGCAGTGCTAGGGTGCAGACTCGGCGAGAGCAGTACTTC. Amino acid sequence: CSARVQTRREQYF.

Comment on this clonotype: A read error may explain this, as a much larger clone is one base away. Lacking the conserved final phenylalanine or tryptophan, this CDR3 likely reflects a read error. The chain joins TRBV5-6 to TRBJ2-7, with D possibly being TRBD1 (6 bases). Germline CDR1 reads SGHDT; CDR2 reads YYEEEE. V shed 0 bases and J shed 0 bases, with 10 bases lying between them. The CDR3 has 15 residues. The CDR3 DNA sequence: TGTGCCAGCAGCTTGGGTCAGGACAGCTCCTACGAGCAGTACTGC. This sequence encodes CASSLGQDSSYEQYC.

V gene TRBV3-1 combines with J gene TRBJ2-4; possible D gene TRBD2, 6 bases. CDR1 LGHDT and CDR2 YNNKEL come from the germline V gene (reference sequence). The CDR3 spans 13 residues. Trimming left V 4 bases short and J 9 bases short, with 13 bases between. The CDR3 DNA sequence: TGTGCCAGCAGCCCGACTAGATCCGGCATTCAGTACTTC. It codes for CASSPTRSGIQYF.

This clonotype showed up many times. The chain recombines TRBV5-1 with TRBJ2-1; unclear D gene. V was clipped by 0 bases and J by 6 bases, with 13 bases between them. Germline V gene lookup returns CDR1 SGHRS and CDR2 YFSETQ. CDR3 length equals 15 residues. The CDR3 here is CASSLGGQRSNEQFF. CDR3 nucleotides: TGCGCCAGCAGCTTGGGTGGCCAGAGGTCCAATGAGCAGTTCTTC.

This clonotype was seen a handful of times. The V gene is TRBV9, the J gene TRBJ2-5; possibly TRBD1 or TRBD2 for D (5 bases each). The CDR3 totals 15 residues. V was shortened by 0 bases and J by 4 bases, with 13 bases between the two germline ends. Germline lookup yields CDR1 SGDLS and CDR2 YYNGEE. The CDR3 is CASSVAGMGTETQYF. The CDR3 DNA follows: TGTGCCAGCAGCGTAGCAGGGATGGGGACAGAGACCCAGTACTTC.

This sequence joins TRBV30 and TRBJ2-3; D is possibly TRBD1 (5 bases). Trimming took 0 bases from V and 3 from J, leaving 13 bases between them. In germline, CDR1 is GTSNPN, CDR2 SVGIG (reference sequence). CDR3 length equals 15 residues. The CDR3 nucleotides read TGTGCCTGGAGTGTAATGTCAGGGTCGACAGATACGCAGTATTTT. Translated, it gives CAWSVMSGSTDTQYF.

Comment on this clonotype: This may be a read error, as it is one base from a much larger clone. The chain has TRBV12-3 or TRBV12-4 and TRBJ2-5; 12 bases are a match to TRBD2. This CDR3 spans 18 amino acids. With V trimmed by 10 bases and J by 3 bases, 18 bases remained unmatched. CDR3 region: CAIRASWTSGKNEETQYF. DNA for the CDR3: TGTGCCATCAGGGCATCCTGGACTAGCGGGAAAAATGAAGAGACCCAGTACTTC.